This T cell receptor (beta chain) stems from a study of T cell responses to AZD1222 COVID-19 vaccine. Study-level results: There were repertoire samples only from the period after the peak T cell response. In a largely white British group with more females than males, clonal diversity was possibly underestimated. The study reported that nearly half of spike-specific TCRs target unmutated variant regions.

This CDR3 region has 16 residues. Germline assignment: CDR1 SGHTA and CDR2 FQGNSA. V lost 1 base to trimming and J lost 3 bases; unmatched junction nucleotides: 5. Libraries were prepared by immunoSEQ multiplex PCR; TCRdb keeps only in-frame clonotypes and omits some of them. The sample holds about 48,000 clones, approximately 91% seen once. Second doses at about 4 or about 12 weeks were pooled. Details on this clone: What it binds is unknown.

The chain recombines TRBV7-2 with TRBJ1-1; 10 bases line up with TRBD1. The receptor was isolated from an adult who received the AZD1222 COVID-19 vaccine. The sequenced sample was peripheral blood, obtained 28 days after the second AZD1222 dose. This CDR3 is CASSLGTGGLYTEAFF. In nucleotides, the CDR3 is TGTGCCAGCAGCTTAGGGACAGGGGGTTTATACACTGAAGCTTTCTTT.